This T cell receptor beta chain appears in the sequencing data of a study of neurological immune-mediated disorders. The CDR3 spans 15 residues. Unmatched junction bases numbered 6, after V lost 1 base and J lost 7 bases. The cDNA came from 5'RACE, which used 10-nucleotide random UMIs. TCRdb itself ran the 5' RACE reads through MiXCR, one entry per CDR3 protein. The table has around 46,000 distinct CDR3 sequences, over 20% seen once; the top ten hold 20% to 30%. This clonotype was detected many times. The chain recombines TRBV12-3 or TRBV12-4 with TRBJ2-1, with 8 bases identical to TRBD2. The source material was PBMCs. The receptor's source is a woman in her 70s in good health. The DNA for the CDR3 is TGTGCCAGCAGTTTAGGGCGGGAGGCCCAAAATGAGCAGTTCTTC. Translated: CASSLGREAQNEQFF.